Listed below are T cell receptor beta chains from one sample, sequenced in a study of breast tumors, draining lymph nodes, adjacent tissues. TCRdb itself ran the multiplex PCR reads through MiXCR, one entry per CDR3 protein. The data show some 120,000 distinct CDR3 sequences, around 21% seen once. Sequencing was carried out using axillary lymph node tissue. Receptor source: a female donor with breast cancer. Some clones in this sample may be carry-over from other donors' samples. Both conserved end residues are part of each CDR3. Fields, in order: D gene, V gene, CDR3 protein. D genes are given only for firm matches.

d_call: .
v_call: TRBV20-1
cdr3_aa: CSARAENTGELFF

d_call: .
v_call: TRBV5-8
cdr3_aa: CASSPVYKGEQFF

d_call: TRBD2
v_call: TRBV19
cdr3_aa: CASSMMWTSGRAGAKNIQYF

d_call: TRBD1
v_call: TRBV28
cdr3_aa: CASRRPMTGQETQYF

d_call: .
v_call: TRBV30
cdr3_aa: CAWSVRETQYF

d_call: .
v_call: TRBV5-5
cdr3_aa: CASSLITTVEQYF

d_call: TRBD2
v_call: TRBV2
cdr3_aa: CASSGTSAKNNEQFF

d_call: .
v_call: TRBV6-1
cdr3_aa: CASSATGRQVKLFF

d_call: .
v_call: TRBV6-1
cdr3_aa: CASSEQDSSGANVLTF

d_call: .
v_call: TRBV5-8
cdr3_aa: CASSLVGLNNSPLHF

d_call: .
v_call: TRBV12-3/TRBV12-4
cdr3_aa: CASSLRRATTDTQYF

d_call: .
v_call: TRBV27
cdr3_aa: CASRDNYGYTF

d_call: .
v_call: TRBV6-5
cdr3_aa: CASSPPPEQYF

d_call: TRBD1
v_call: TRBV4-2
cdr3_aa: CASSRDRAGETQYF

d_call: TRBD1
v_call: TRBV29-1
cdr3_aa: CSTDRGGYTF

d_call: TRBD2
v_call: TRBV5-6
cdr3_aa: CASSTYRLAGGQTQYF

d_call: .
v_call: TRBV2
cdr3_aa: CASTSAYEQYF

d_call: .
v_call: TRBV18
cdr3_aa: CASSEGYLRGDTQYF

d_call: .
v_call: TRBV7-9
cdr3_aa: CANSLDRSGYTF

d_call: .
v_call: TRBV5-4
cdr3_aa: CASSLGTTAGTSGGETQYF

d_call: TRBD2
v_call: TRBV5-1
cdr3_aa: CASSLELAGHEQYF

d_call: .
v_call: TRBV11-2
cdr3_aa: CASSDTRGWVEQFF

d_call: .
v_call: TRBV7-6
cdr3_aa: CASSHTRAAHEQYF

d_call: .
v_call: TRBV24-1
cdr3_aa: CATSEPPGRYTF

d_call: TRBD2
v_call: TRBV5-8
cdr3_aa: CASSPGTSGSNEQYF

d_call: .
v_call: TRBV12-3/TRBV12-4
cdr3_aa: CASSPSGVGGGEQFF

d_call: .
v_call: TRBV10-3
cdr3_aa: CAISGVEGRSEQFF

d_call: .
v_call: TRBV4-1
cdr3_aa: CASSQGRDRKLPGELFF

d_call: .
v_call: TRBV4-2
cdr3_aa: CASSQGGSNQPQHF

d_call: .
v_call: TRBV27
cdr3_aa: CASNPPDGYEQYF

d_call: TRBD2
v_call: TRBV5-1
cdr3_aa: CASSLVGTSGSRRDNEQFF

d_call: TRBD2
v_call: TRBV12-5
cdr3_aa: CASGLVCLAGYNEQFF

d_call: .
v_call: TRBV20-1
cdr3_aa: CSARTGATDGYTF

d_call: TRBD1
v_call: TRBV28
cdr3_aa: CASSPGQGVNTIYF

d_call: .
v_call: TRBV5-5
cdr3_aa: CASSLGLEVSPIHF

d_call: .
v_call: TRBV28
cdr3_aa: CASSQFGSGTDTQYF

d_call: .
v_call: TRBV3-1
cdr3_aa: CASSPRDAGNTIYF

d_call: .
v_call: TRBV3-1
cdr3_aa: CASSQGHSGSYEQYF

d_call: .
v_call: TRBV20-1
cdr3_aa: CSARDQRSSYNSPLHF

d_call: .
v_call: TRBV10-2
cdr3_aa: CASSGGRGGELFF

d_call: .
v_call: TRBV18
cdr3_aa: CASSPQRRGRETQYF

d_call: .
v_call: TRBV4-1
cdr3_aa: CASSQDGSGWYGYTF

d_call: TRBD2
v_call: TRBV20-1
cdr3_aa: CSADGLAGQSSYNEQFF

d_call: TRBD2
v_call: TRBV3-1
cdr3_aa: CASSQEDLAGGNNEQFF

d_call: .
v_call: TRBV15
cdr3_aa: CATSRDNRPQHF

d_call: TRBD2
v_call: TRBV7-2
cdr3_aa: CASSSTHQLAVKQFF

d_call: TRBD1
v_call: TRBV20-1
cdr3_aa: CSATGQGGHEQYF

d_call: .
v_call: TRBV19
cdr3_aa: CASRLTADAYEQYF

d_call: .
v_call: TRBV18
cdr3_aa: CASSDIRAEPSTDTQYF

d_call: TRBD2
v_call: TRBV29-1
cdr3_aa: CSVEPASGGVYNEQFF

d_call: TRBD1
v_call: TRBV7-3
cdr3_aa: CASSSPTGSNEQFF

d_call: TRBD1
v_call: TRBV9
cdr3_aa: CASSDGQVPDTQYF

d_call: .
v_call: TRBV4-1
cdr3_aa: CASSQDRAGEQFF

d_call: .
v_call: TRBV30
cdr3_aa: CAWSVGSGSTGGYTF

d_call: .
v_call: TRBV2
cdr3_aa: CASSEEVYSNQPQHF

d_call: TRBD2
v_call: TRBV5-6
cdr3_aa: CASSLGSGRADETQYF

d_call: TRBD2
v_call: TRBV30
cdr3_aa: CAWRTSGTRNEQFF

d_call: .
v_call: TRBV28
cdr3_aa: CASSPRGGQDTQYF

d_call: TRBD2
v_call: TRBV28
cdr3_aa: CASSFGGTSQRKQFF